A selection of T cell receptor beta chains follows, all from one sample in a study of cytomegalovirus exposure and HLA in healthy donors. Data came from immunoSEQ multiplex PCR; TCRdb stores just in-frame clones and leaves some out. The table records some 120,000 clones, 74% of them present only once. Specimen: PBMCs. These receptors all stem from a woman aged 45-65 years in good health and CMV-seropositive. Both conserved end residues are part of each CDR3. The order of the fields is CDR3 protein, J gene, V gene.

cdr3_aa: CASSAQIRGSYNEQFF
j_call: TRBJ2-1
v_call: TRBV7-2

cdr3_aa: CASSAEGDWGYTF
j_call: TRBJ1-2
v_call: TRBV2

cdr3_aa: CASSSNAGLNTEAFF
j_call: TRBJ1-1
v_call: TRBV7-2

cdr3_aa: CASRQGNDGYPF
j_call: TRBJ1-2
v_call: TRBV5-1

cdr3_aa: CATGSENYGYTF
j_call: TRBJ1-2
v_call: TRBV2

cdr3_aa: CASSRWVTGPRTEAFF
j_call: TRBJ1-1
v_call: TRBV27

cdr3_aa: CASSGGAYNEQFF
j_call: TRBJ2-1
v_call: TRBV6-4

cdr3_aa: CASSSQGINSPLHF
j_call: TRBJ1-6
v_call: TRBV6-1

cdr3_aa: CASKGGTVNTEAFF
j_call: TRBJ1-1
v_call: TRBV6-4

cdr3_aa: CASSRGTMNTEAFF
j_call: TRBJ1-1
v_call: TRBV5-1

cdr3_aa: CAIWRGVAGEQETQYF
j_call: TRBJ2-5
v_call: TRBV10-3

cdr3_aa: CASSLEPIYEQYF
j_call: -
v_call: TRBV7-2

cdr3_aa: CASSFLATSYGYTF
j_call: TRBJ1-2
v_call: TRBV28

cdr3_aa: CAISVLSGESTDTQYF
j_call: TRBJ2-3
v_call: TRBV10-3

cdr3_aa: CASSLEGVTEAFF
j_call: TRBJ1-1
v_call: TRBV11-2

cdr3_aa: CASSVFGTSGGNEQFF
j_call: TRBJ2-1
v_call: TRBV11-3

cdr3_aa: CASSPLLTYEQYF
j_call: TRBJ2-7
v_call: TRBV11-3

cdr3_aa: CASSLDLDEQFF
j_call: TRBJ2-1
v_call: TRBV9

cdr3_aa: CASGRQTGTSTYEQYF
j_call: TRBJ2-7
v_call: TRBV12-5

cdr3_aa: CAWSARDSYSNQPQHF
j_call: TRBJ1-5
v_call: TRBV30

cdr3_aa: CASSNTGTPLKEYF
j_call: TRBJ2-7
v_call: TRBV5-4

cdr3_aa: CASSFGTADEQYF
j_call: TRBJ2-7
v_call: TRBV7-2

cdr3_aa: CASILWGSSNEKLFF
j_call: TRBJ1-4
v_call: TRBV5-6

cdr3_aa: CASLGAGETQYF
j_call: TRBJ2-5
v_call: TRBV2

cdr3_aa: CASSINRSNQPQHF
j_call: TRBJ1-5
v_call: TRBV19

cdr3_aa: CASSNYGEGNIQYF
j_call: TRBJ2-4
v_call: TRBV11-3

cdr3_aa: CASSLLVGEAFF
j_call: TRBJ1-1
v_call: TRBV28